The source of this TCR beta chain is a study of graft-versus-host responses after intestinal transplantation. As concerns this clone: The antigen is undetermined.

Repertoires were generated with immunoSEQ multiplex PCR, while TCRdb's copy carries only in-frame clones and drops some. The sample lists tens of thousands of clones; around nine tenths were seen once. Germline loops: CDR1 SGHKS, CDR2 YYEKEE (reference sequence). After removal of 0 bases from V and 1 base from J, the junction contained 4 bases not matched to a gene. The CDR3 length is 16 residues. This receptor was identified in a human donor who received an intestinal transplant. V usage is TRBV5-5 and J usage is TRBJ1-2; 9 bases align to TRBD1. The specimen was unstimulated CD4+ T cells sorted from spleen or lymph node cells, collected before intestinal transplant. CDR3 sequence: CASSLVGDRVNYGYTF. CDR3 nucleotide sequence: TGTGCCAGCAGCTTGGTGGGGGACAGGGTTAACTATGGCTACACCTTC.